This T cell receptor (beta chain) was profiled in a study of OX40 agonist ivuxolimab in advanced cancers. Profiling relied on immunoSEQ multiplex PCR, and the TCRdb table lists in-frame clones only, not all of them. The sample yields roughly 62,000 clones, around 84% seen once. V gave up 5 bases and J gave up 6 bases, with 10 bases separating them. CDR3 size: 13 residues. Germline lookup yields CDR1 LGHNA and CDR2 YSLEER. Material: CD4+ or CD8+ T cells sorted from blood, obtained in a trial of the OX40 agonist ivuxolimab. This rearrangement joins TRBV4-3 to TRBJ2-2; D is unresolved. This receptor was obtained from an adult with an advanced solid tumor such as melanoma, head and neck, liver or kidney cancer. CDR3 nucleotide sequence: TGCGCCAGCAGCTATCAACGCGCCGGGGAGCTGTTTTTT. Residues: CASSYQRAGELFF.